The TCR beta chain described here comes from a study of blood T cell repertoires in COVID-19 (dated by TCRdb to between 2020 and 2021). The study in broad terms: Collaborator samples came from the United States, Italy and Spain and covered acute and convalescent phases of COVID-19. The prospective study material was composed of cDNA or gDNA derived from T cells, B-cell-depleted T cells, or PBMCs. The dataset comprised deeply sampled blood TCRbeta repertoires from subjects exposed to, actively infected with, or recovered from COVID-19. The repertoires were made available in a free public database intended to serve as a resource for research on the immune response to SARS-CoV-2. The samples were drawn from the first 160 participants of the ongoing ImmuneRACE study and from 950 to 1,500 subjects provided by 6 global collaborators. The sample metadata nearly always contained a de-identified subject ID, COVID-19 status, age in years and sex. Where available, HLA class I and class II types were taken from metadata supplied by the sample provider and were not determined by assay-based typing.

Participants in the prospective study were aged roughly 18 to 100 years, lived in 20 to 25 United States geographic areas, and enrolled through a virtual design. In the prospective study, cohorts were assigned on the basis of participant-reported clinical history obtained from a screening survey and a study questionnaire. ImmuneRACE Cohort 3 recovered participants were defined by two consecutive negative NP/OP PCR tests, healthcare professional clearance, or symptom resolution. In the prospective study, mobile phlebotomists collected whole blood, serum and a nasopharyngeal or oropharyngeal swab from each participant. Over a roughly 2-month period, participants in the prospective study had the option of providing additional blood draws and questionnaires. Blood samples from the prospective study were shipped frozen or at room temperature prior to DNA extraction. Turning to this clone: Its antigen remains undetermined. It has no much larger one-base neighbor in the sample; base qualities were not kept. Other DNA sequences in this specimen translate into the identical CDR3.

The research as a whole found: Clinical and demographic metadata were provided uncurated, with the amount varying by source and participant.

The immunoSEQ Assay, a bias-controlled multiplex PCR, was used to amplify TCRbeta CDR3 regions from genomic DNA. On the study's bioinformatics: The number of nucleated cells in each sample was estimated by amplification of reference gene primers within the assay. To quantify the absolute abundance of each unique TCRbeta CDR3 rearrangement, sequence reads were collapsed and filtered. For each sample, productive Simpson clonality was calculated as the square root of Simpson's diversity index over productive rearrangements. Here the immuneACCESS table is served through TCRdb, limited to in-frame sequences with V and J called. Missing clones are a known gap in these copies; in checked studies unresolved V genes cover under half, and the rest lacks a known reason. V, J and clone size are those of that table, while D and trimming were read from the DNA. The sample table holds about 180,000 clones, of which around 88% were seen once. The ten top clones hold 8% to 10% of the sample.

Between the V and J ends, shortened by 1 base and 0 bases respectively, the junction contains 4 bases. Reading the germline V gene (reference sequence) gives CDR1 LGHDT and CDR2 YNNKEL. From the cysteine up to the phenylalanine, the CDR3 has a length of 14 residues. The only DNA kept is the CDR3, 42 bases in frame from the first base. The specimen was PBMCs or T cells enriched from blood (not recorded which). The sequence is built from TRBV3-1 (or the pseudogene TRBV3-2) and TRBJ1-5; no D gene call is confident. The clonotype comes from a woman aged 25 to 45 who had recovered from COVID-19. In nucleotide form, the sequence is TGTGCCAGCAGCCAAGGGGCTAGCAATCAGCCCCAGCATTTT. It is translated as CASSQGASNQPQHF.